The next 16 T cell receptor beta chains were all read from a single sample in a study of Ad26.COV2.S vaccination and SARS-CoV-2 variants. Here immunoSEQ multiplex PCR was the method, and the copy in TCRdb shows in-frame clones only, minus some. The sample lists a few hundred thousand clones; approximately 89% were seen once. This sample's treatment: some 19 received Ad26.COV2.S at low or high dose, single or two shots; 5 received placebo; per-sample allocation not given. The samples were gathered on day 63 after the first injection of vaccine or placebo. The sequences come from peripheral blood, collected in a trial of Ad26.COV2.S vaccine versus placebo. All receptors come from a person aged 18 to 59 who received the Ad26.COV2.S COVID-19 vaccine or a placebo.

The chain joins TRBV19 to TRBJ1-5, with D perhaps matching TRBD1 (5 bases). The length of the CDR3 is 14 residues. Germline V gene lookup returns CDR1 LNHDA and CDR2 SQIVND (reference sequence). Trimming left V 6 bases short and J 5 bases short, with 14 bases between. DNA for the CDR3: TGTGCCAGTAGATGGGGCTTGGGTCATCAGCCCCAGCATTTT. This gives the protein CASRWGLGHQPQHF.

This chain uses TRBV5-1 with TRBJ2-3, with 12 bases that match TRBD1. V shed 4 bases and J 4 bases; nucleotides not matched to a gene: 7. Germline assignment: CDR1 SGHRS and CDR2 YFSETQ. The CDR3 loop spans 16 amino acids. CDR3 sequence: CASSLGDRGLPDTQYF. The CDR3 DNA reads as TGCGCCAGCAGCCTAGGGGACAGGGGGCTTCCAGATACGCAGTATTTT.

V is TRBV5-6 and J is TRBJ2-5, with 12 bases aligning to TRBD1. The CDR3 runs to 17 residues. V trimming: 5 bases; J trimming: 4 bases; junction bases outside the gene matches: 12. The germline V gene encodes CDR1 SGHDT and CDR2 YYEEEE. CDR3 bases: TGTGCCAGCAGGCCGGGACAGGGGGCGCTGGGAGCAGAGACCCAGTACTTC. Amino acids: CASRPGQGALGAETQYF. Combining the CDR3 with reference TRBV5-6 and TRBJ2-5 gives the whole variable domain DAGVTQSPTHLIKTRGQQVTLRCSPKSGHDTVSWYQQALGQGPQFIFQYYEEEERQRGNFPDRFSGHQFPNYSSELNVNALLLGDSALYLCASRPGQGALGAETQYFGPGTRLLVL.

V is TRBV5-4 and J is TRBJ2-5, with 9 bases aligning to TRBD1. The CDR3 sequence is 17 residues long. Unmatched junction bases numbered 14, after V lost 4 bases and J lost 4 bases. Germline CDR1 reads SGHNT; CDR2 reads YYREEE (reference sequence). CDR3 protein: CASSLKEGQGVRETQYF. The CDR3 nucleotides read TGTGCCAGCAGCCTCAAGGAGGGACAGGGAGTGCGAGAGACCCAGTACTTC.

This sequence joins TRBV19 and TRBJ2-4; D call uncertain. The ends were cut back, 5 bases at V and 2 bases at J, with 13 bases in the middle. Per the germline V gene, CDR1 is LNHDA and CDR2 is SQIVND (reference sequence). The CDR3 consists of 15 residues. CDR3 sequence reads: CASSLSLGTKNIQYF. CDR3 bases: TGTGCCAGTAGTCTTTCATTAGGGACCAAAAACATTCAGTACTTC.

The rearrangement joins TRBV5-1 to TRBJ2-5, with 11 bases identical to TRBD1. Germline CDR1 and CDR2: SGHRS and YFSETQ. V shed 4 bases and J 5 bases; nucleotides not matched to a gene: 10. The CDR3 is 16 residues long. This CDR3 reads CASSPVGQGAVETQYF. The CDR3, as DNA: TGCGCCAGCAGCCCCGTCGGACAGGGGGCCGTGGAGACCCAGTACTTC.

The chain recombines TRBV27 with TRBJ2-7; D gene unclear. V dropped 3 bases and J dropped 6 bases, with 12 bases sitting between them. The length of the CDR3 is 13 residues. Germline-derived CDR1 and CDR2 are MNHEY and SMNVEV (reference sequence). This CDR3 is CASSFSVIGEQYF. Written as DNA, the CDR3 is TGTGCCAGCAGTTTCTCCGTAATCGGCGAGCAGTACTTC.

Turning to this clone: An end of the junction does not agree with germline; a read error may underlie this. The DNA for the CDR3 is TGTGCTAGCAGCTTAGAACTAGCGGGGTACAATGAGCAGTTCTTC. Translated: CASSLELAGYNEQFF. This chain links TRBV7-7 with TRBJ2-1, with 10 nucleotides matching TRBD2. This CDR3 comprises 15 residues. The germline V gene has CDR1 SSHAT and CDR2 FNYEAQ (reference sequence). The full variable domain, its missing parts supplied by reference TRBV7-7 and TRBJ2-1, is GAGVSQSPRYKVTKRGQDVTLRCDPISSHATLYWYQQALGQGPEFLTYFNYEAQPDKSGLPSDRFSAERPEGSISTLTIQRTEQRDSAMYRCASSLELAGYNEQFFGPGTRLTVL.

The chain uses TRBV28 and TRBJ1-1, with a weak D call TRBD1 (6 bases). CDR3 length equals 15 residues. Germline CDR1 and CDR2: MDHEN and SYDVKM. V was trimmed by 3 bases and J by 8 bases, leaving 19 bases between them. CDR3 loop: CASSFWGARRREAFF. CDR3 coding DNA: TGTGCCAGCAGTTTTTGGGGGGCACGGCGCAGGGAAGCTTTCTTT.

The rearrangement uses TRBV7-9 and TRBJ2-1, with D hard to call. Germline CDR1 is SEHNR and CDR2 is FQNEAQ (reference sequence). Trimming removed 3 bases at V and 0 bases at J, with 12 bases between. The CDR3 runs 16 residues. CDR3 coding DNA: TGTGCCAGCAGCTTGGTTCTCGGCCCCTCCTACAATGAGCAGTTCTTC. It specifies CASSLVLGPSYNEQFF.

The V call is TRBV24-1, the J call TRBJ2-7; D gene ambiguous. Germline-derived CDR1 and CDR2 are KGHDR and SFDVKD. CDR3 length equals 13 residues. V dropped 6 bases and J dropped 7 bases, with 15 bases sitting between them. This CDR3 reads CATSPGPTGEQYF. CDR3 bases: TGTGCCACCAGTCCTGGCCCTACGGGTGAGCAGTACTTC.

The rearrangement joins TRBV5-1 to TRBJ2-7, with D possibly matching TRBD1 (6 bases). Germline V gene lookup returns CDR1 SGHRS and CDR2 YFSETQ. CDR3 length: 15 residues. V was cut by 0 bases and J by 3 bases, with 13 bases left in between. The CDR3: CASSLAGHNYYEQYF. In nucleotides, the CDR3 is TGCGCCAGCAGCTTGGCGGGACACAATTACTACGAGCAGTACTTC.

V usage is TRBV5-4 and J usage is TRBJ1-1; 8 positions match TRBD1. V lost 0 bases to trimming and J lost 5 bases; unmatched junction nucleotides: 9. The CDR3 contains 16 residues. CDR1 and CDR2 from the germline V gene are SGHNT and YYREEE (reference sequence). CDR3 sequence (DNA): TGTGCCAGCAGCTTGGCCGGACAGGGTTTTCGAACTGAAGCTTTCTTT. Amino acids: CASSLAGQGFRTEAFF.

The chain carries TRBV7-9 and TRBJ2-6; D unresolved. The length of the CDR3 is 18 residues. Trimming stripped 1 base from V and 4 bases from J, with 17 bases between. Germline loops: CDR1 SEHNR, CDR2 FQNEAQ (reference sequence). CDR3 residues: CASSLGGRWGPGANVLTF. The CDR3, as DNA: TGTGCCAGCAGCTTAGGGGGTCGTTGGGGTCCCGGGGCCAACGTCCTGACTTTC. The full variable domain, with the rest looked up from reference TRBV7-9 and TRBJ2-6, is DTGVSQNPRHKITKRGQNVTFRCDPISEHNRLYWYRQTLGQGPEFLTYFQNEAQLEKSRLLSDRFSAERPKGSFSTLEIQRTEQGDSAMYLCASSLGGRWGPGANVLTFGAGSRLTVL.

This rearrangement joins TRBV19 to TRBJ2-1, with D perhaps given as TRBD1 or TRBD2 (5 bases each). V lost 5 bases, J lost 7 bases, and 12 bases lay in between. Germline CDR1 reads LNHDA; CDR2 reads SQIVND (reference sequence). CDR3 size: 13 residues. The CDR3 loop reads CASSLLGANEQFF. The CDR3 nucleotides are TGTGCCAGTAGTTTACTCGGGGCGAATGAGCAGTTCTTC.

The chain combines TRBV7-6 with TRBJ2-1, with 8 bases fitting TRBD2. V lost 2 bases and J lost 5; bases outside the gene matches: 11. CDR1 SGHVS and CDR2 FNYEAQ come from the germline V gene. The CDR3 has 17 amino acids. Here the CDR3 DNA reads TGTGCCAGCAGCTTATTTGTTAGCGGGATGACTAACAATGAGCAGTTCTTC. Its protein product is CASSLFVSGMTNNEQFF.